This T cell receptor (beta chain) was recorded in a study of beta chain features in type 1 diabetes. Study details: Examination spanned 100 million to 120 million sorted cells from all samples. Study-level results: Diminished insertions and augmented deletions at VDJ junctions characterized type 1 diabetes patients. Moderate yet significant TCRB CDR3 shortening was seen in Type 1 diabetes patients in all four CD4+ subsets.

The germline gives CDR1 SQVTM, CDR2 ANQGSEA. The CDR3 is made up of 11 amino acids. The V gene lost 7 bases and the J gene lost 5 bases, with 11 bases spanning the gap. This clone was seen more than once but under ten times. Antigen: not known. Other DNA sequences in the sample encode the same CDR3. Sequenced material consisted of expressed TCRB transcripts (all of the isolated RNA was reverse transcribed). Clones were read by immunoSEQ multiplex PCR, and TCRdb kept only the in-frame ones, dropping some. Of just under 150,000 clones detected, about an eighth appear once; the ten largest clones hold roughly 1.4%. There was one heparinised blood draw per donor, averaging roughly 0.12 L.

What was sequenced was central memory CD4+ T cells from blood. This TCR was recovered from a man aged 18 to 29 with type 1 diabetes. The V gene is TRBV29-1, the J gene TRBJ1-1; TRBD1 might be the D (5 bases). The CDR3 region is CSGLGGTEAFF. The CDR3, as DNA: TGCAGCGGCCTGGGGGGGACTGAAGCTTTCTTT.